This TCR beta chain was sequenced during a study of human T cells and chemical hapten exposure. Study-level background: Sensitization was performed using 2% DPC on a 2 cm by 2 cm upper inner arm skin site.

One entry per CDR3 protein, called by TCRdb with MiXCR from the RACE reads. In the table there are some 90,000 distinct CDR3 sequences, 9.5% to 13% of which are singletons. The CDR3 is 15 amino acids. Germline V lookup: CDR1 ENHRY, CDR2 SYGVKD. With 4 bases removed from V and 3 bases from J, the gap between germline ends came to 16 bases. Time point indicated: patch test 3, about 24 weeks after DPC sensitization. Treatment given: therapeutic diphenylcyclopropenone sensitization with weekly scalp DPC. The J gene is TRBJ2-7, the V gene TRBV10-3, with D possibly being TRBD1 or TRBD2 (5 bases each). The clonotype was recovered from a woman aged 25 to 39 with alopecia areata. Some clones in this sample may be carry-over from other donors' samples. The material sequenced was whole blood, taken in connection with sensitization to the hapten diphenylcyclopropenone (DPC). CDR3 loop: CAISGGAAEGYEQYV. CDR3 nucleotides: TGTGCCATCAGTGGAGGGGCAGCAGAAGGCTACGAGCAGTACGTC.